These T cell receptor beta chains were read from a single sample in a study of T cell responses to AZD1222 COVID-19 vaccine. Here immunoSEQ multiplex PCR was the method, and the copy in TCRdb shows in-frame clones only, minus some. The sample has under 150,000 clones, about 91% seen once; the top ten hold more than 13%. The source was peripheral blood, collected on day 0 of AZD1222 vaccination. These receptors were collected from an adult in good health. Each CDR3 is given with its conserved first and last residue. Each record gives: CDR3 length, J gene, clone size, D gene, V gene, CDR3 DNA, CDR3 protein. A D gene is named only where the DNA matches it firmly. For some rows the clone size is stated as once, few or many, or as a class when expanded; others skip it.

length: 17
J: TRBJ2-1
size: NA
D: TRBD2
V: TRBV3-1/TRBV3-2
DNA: TGTGCCAGCAGCCCGCCCCGGAGGAGCGGGGGGGAAAATGAGCAGTTCTTC
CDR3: CASSPPRRSGGENEQFF

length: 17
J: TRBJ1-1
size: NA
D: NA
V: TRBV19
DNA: TGTGCCAGTAATCGCCTGACAGGCCCGTCCCCGAACACTGAAGCTTTCTTT
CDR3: CASNRLTGPSPNTEAFF

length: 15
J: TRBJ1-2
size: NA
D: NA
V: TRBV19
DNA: TGTGCCAGTAGTGTCCCCCACAGCTCTAGATATGGCTACACCTTC
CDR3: CASSVPHSSRYGYTF

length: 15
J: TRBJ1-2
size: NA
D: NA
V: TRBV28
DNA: TGTGCCAGCAGTCGAGGTCCGGGATCCTCCTATGGCTACACCTTC
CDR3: CASSRGPGSSYGYTF

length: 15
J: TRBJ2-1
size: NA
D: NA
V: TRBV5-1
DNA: TGCGCCAGCAGCTTGGTCGGGGGGCCATACAATGAGCAGTTCTTC
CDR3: CASSLVGGPYNEQFF

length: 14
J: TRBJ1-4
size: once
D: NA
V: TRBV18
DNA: TGTGCCAGCGCGATGGGGTCAACTAATGAAAAACTGTTTTTT
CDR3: CASAMGSTNEKLFF

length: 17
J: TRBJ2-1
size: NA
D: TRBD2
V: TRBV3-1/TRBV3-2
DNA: TGTGCCAGCAGCCAACGAAAACTAGCGGGGAGAGTAGATGAGCAGTTCTTC
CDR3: CASSQRKLAGRVDEQFF

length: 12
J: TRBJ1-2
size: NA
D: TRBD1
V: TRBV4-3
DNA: TGCGCCAGCAGCCAGGGACAGGGACCTTCTACCTTC
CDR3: CASSQGQGPSTF

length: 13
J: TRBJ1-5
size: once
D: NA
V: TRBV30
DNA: TGTGCCTGGAGTGTAGGGGGGATGCAGCCCCAGCATTTT
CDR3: CAWSVGGMQPQHF

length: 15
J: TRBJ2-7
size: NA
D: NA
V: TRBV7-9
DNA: TGTGCCAGCAGCTCTCCAGACAGTGCCACCTACGAGCAGTACTTC
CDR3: CASSSPDSATYEQYF

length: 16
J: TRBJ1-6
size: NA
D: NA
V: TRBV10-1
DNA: TGCGCCAGCCTCGTAGCGTTTCGACAGGATGATTCACCCCTCCACTTT
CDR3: CASLVAFRQDDSPLHF

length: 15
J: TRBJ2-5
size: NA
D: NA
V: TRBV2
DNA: TGTGCCAGCAGTGTAAATCCCGGGGGCCAAGAGACCCAGTACTTC
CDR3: CASSVNPGGQETQYF

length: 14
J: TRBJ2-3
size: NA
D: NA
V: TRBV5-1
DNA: TGCGCCAGCAGCTTCAAGGACATCACAGATACGCAGTATTTT
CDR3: CASSFKDITDTQYF

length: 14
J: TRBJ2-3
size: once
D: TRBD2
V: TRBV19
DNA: TGTGCCAGTAGTAGCGGGGGGGCCCGGGATACGCAGTATTTT
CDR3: CASSSGGARDTQYF

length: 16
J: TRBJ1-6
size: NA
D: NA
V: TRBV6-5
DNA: TGTGCCAGCAGTTACCTAAATGTAAGGGATAATTCACCCCTCCACTTT
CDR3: CASSYLNVRDNSPLHF

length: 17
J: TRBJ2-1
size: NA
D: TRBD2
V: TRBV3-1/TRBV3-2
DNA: TGTGCCAGCAGCCCCTCCCTTCGGACTAGCGGCCGAAATGAGCAGTTCTTC
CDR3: CASSPSLRTSGRNEQFF

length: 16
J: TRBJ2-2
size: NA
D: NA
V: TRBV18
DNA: TGTGCCAGCTCACCACCTAATACCGGACGTGACGGGGAGCTGTTTTTT
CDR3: CASSPPNTGRDGELFF

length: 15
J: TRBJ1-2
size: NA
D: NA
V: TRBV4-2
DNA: TGTGCCAGCAGCCTCGGACCGTCAATAAACTATGGCTACACCTTC
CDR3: CASSLGPSINYGYTF

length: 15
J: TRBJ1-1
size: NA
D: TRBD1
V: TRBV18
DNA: TGTGCCAGCTCCCCTACTCAGGGGGACACGGATGAAGCTTTCTTT
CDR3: CASSPTQGDTDEAFF

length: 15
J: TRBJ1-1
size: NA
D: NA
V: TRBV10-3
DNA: TGTGCCATCAGTGATGCCGGCCTTAAGGACACTGAAGCTTTCTTT
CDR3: CAISDAGLKDTEAFF

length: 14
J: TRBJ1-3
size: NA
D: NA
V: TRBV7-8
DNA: TGTGCCAGCAGCTTAGTTCATTCGGGAAACACCATATATTTT
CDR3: CASSLVHSGNTIYF

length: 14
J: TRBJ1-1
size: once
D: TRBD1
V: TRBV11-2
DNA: TGTGCCAGCAGCTTGGACAGGGATTACGGTGAAGCTTTCTTT
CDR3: CASSLDRDYGEAFF

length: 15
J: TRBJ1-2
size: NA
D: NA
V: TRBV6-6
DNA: TGTGCCAGCAGTTACGCTTTCCAGGGGAGGGATGGCTACACCTTC
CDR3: CASSYAFQGRDGYTF

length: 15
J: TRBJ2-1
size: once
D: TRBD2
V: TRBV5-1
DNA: TGCGCCAGCAGCTCCGATACTAGCGGGGGCGATGAGCAGTTCTTC
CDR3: CASSSDTSGGDEQFF

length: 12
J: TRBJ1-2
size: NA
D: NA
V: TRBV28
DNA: TGTGCCAGCAGGGAGCTTAACTATGGCTACACCTTC
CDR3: CASRELNYGYTF

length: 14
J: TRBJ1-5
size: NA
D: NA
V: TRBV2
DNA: TGTGCCAGCACCCGGCAGGGTGGCAATCAGCCCCAGCATTTT
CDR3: CASTRQGGNQPQHF

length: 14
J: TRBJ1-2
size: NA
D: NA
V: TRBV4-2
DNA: TGTGCCAGCAGCCAAGATACAATCGCGGGAGGCTACACCTTC
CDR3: CASSQDTIAGGYTF

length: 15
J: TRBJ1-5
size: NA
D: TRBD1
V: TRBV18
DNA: TGTGCCAGCTCAACGACAGGGGGGTTAAAGCAGCCCCAGCATTTT
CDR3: CASSTTGGLKQPQHF

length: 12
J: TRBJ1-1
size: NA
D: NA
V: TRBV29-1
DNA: TGCAGCGTTCGTCGGACGGAGACTGAAGCTTTCTTT
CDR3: CSVRRTETEAFF

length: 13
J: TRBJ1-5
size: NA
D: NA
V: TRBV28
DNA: TGTGCCAGCAGGCCCGGGGGGGGTCAGCCCCAGCATTTT
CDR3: CASRPGGGQPQHF

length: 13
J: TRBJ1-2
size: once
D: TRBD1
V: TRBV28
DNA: TGTGCCAGCAGTCCGACAGGGGGCTGGGGCTACACCTTC
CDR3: CASSPTGGWGYTF

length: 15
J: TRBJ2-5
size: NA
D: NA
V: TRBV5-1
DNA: TGCGCCAGCAGCTCGACCCCCCAGGGACAAGAGACCCAGTACTTC
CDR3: CASSSTPQGQETQYF

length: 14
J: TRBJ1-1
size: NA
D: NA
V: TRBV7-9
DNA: TGTGCCAGCAGCTTACCCAAACTGAACACTGAAGCTTTCTTT
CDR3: CASSLPKLNTEAFF

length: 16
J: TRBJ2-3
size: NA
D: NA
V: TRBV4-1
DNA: TGCGCCAGCAGCCAGGTAGGACAGAAGATAACAGATACGCAGTATTTT
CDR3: CASSQVGQKITDTQYF

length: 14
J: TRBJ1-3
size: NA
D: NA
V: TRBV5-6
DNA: TGTGCCAGCAGCTTGTGGGGGCTTGGAAACACCATATATTTT
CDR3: CASSLWGLGNTIYF

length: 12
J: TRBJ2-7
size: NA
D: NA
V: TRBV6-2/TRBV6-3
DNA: TGTGCCAGCAGTTTCGGGACTTCCGAGCAGTACTTC
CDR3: CASSFGTSEQYF

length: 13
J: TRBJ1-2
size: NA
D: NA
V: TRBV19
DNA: TGTGCCAGTAGTATGGCGTTAATAGATGGCTACACCTTC
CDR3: CASSMALIDGYTF

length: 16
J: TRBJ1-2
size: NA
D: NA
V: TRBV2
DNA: TGTGCCAGCAGGTACACCTCAGGGAAGACTAACTATGGCTACACCTTC
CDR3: CASRYTSGKTNYGYTF

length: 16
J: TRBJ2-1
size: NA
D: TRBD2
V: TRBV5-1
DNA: TGCGCCAGCAGCGGACTAGCGGGGGTCTCCTACAATGAGCAGTTCTTC
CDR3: CASSGLAGVSYNEQFF

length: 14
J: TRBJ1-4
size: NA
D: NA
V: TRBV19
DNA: TGTGCCAGTAGAACGCAATGGGGACACGAAAAACTGTTTTTT
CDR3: CASRTQWGHEKLFF

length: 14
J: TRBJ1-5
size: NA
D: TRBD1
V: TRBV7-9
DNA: TGTGCCAGCAGCCGACAGGGATTCAATCAGCCCCAGCATTTT
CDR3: CASSRQGFNQPQHF

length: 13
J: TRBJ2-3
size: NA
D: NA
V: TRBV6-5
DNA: TGTGCCAGCAGCCGGGATACCACAGATACGCAGTATTTT
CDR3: CASSRDTTDTQYF

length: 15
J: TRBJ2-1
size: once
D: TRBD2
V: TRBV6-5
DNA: TGTGCCAGCAGCTACTCGGCGGGGGGCCGTAAGGAGCAGTTCTTC
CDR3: CASSYSAGGRKEQFF

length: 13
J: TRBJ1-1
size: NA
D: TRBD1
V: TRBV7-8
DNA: TGTGCCAGCCGGGACAGGGGGCGCACTGAAGCTTTCTTT
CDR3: CASRDRGRTEAFF

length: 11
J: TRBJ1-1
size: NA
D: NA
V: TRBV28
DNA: TGTGCCAGCAGAGGGGGCACTGAAGCTTTCTTT
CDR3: CASRGGTEAFF

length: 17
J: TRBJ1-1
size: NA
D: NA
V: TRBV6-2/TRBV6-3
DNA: TGTGCCAGCAGTTTCCCGGGACTAGACTTTTCGAACACTGAAGCTTTCTTT
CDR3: CASSFPGLDFSNTEAFF

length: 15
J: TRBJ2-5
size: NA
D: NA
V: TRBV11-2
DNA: TGTGCCAGCAGCGAACGGGCGCAGTTGCGGGAGACCCAGTACTTC
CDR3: CASSERAQLRETQYF

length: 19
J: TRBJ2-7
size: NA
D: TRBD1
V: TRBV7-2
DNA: TGTGCCAGCAGCCCGGGATTGGGGACAGGGGGCGGGATGGCGGCCGAGCAGTACTTC
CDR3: CASSPGLGTGGGMAAEQYF

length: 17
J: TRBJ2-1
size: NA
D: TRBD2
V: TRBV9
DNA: TGTGCCAGCAGCGTAGAGGGTTCGGGGGGGCCGGACAATGAGCAGTTCTTC
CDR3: CASSVEGSGGPDNEQFF

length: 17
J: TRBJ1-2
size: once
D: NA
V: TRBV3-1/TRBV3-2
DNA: TGTGCCAGCAGCCAAGATGGGGCCGGGCCGACTAACTATGGCTACACCTTC
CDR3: CASSQDGAGPTNYGYTF

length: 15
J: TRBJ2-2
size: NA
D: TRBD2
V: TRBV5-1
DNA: TGCGCCAGCAGTAACCTAGCGGGTCACACCGGGGAGCTGTTTTTT
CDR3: CASSNLAGHTGELFF

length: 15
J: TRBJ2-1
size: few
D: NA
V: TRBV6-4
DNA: TGTGCCAGCAGTGATGGCGGTAGCTCCTACAATGAGCAGTTCTTC
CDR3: CASSDGGSSYNEQFF

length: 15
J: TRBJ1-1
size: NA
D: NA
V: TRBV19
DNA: TGTGCCAGTAGTCCCCCCCCGGGGCGGAACACTGAAGCTTTCTTT
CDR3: CASSPPPGRNTEAFF

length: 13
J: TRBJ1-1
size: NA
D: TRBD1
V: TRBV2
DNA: TGTGCCAGCAGGGCCGACAGGGGCACTGAAGCTTTCTTT
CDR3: CASRADRGTEAFF